These 30 T cell receptor beta chains were all obtained from the same sample, sequenced in a study of OX40 agonist ivuxolimab in advanced cancers. Receptor libraries were prepared by the immunoSEQ multiplex PCR assay. The immuneACCESS repertoire file appears here via TCRdb, limited to in-frame rearrangements. These files lack a portion of the clones; in checked studies, under half of the deficit traces to unresolved V genes, and the cause of the others is not known. Here the sample has more than 50,000 clones; roughly 92% occur a single time. Of the sample, under 20% falls within the top ten clones. The specimen comprised CD4+ or CD8+ T cells sorted from blood, sampled in a trial of the OX40 agonist ivuxolimab. The receptors here all came from an adult with an advanced solid tumor such as melanoma, head and neck, liver or kidney cancer.

J is TRBJ1-2 and V is TRBV9, with 7 bases matching TRBD1. The germline gives CDR1 SGDLS, CDR2 YYNGEE. There are 14 residues in the CDR3. With 3 bases clipped from V and 5 bases from J, the junction kept 7 bases outside the gene matches. The CDR3 region has the DNA TGTGCCAGCAGCGCCGAAGACAGGGAGTATGGCTACACCTTC. This codes for CASSAEDREYGYTF.

The V call is TRBV28, the J call TRBJ2-3; 11 bases agree with TRBD2. Per the germline V gene, CDR1 is MDHEN and CDR2 is SYDVKM. J gave up 4 bases and V 7 bases, and 4 bases lay outside the gene matches. This CDR3 is built from 14 residues. CDR3 DNA sequence: TGTGCCAGCACCCTAGCGGGGGGTTCAGATACGCAGTATTTT. Protein sequence: CASTLAGGSDTQYF.

V gene TRBV27 combines with J gene TRBJ2-3, with D perhaps TRBD2 (6 bases). Trimming shortened V by 4 bases and J by 1 base, and 21 bases separated the two germline ends. Germline V CDR1 and CDR2: MNHEY, SMNVEV (reference sequence). The CDR3 is made up of 18 amino acids. The CDR3 DNA reads as TGTGCCAGCAGTTGGGGACTGAAAATAGCAGAGGGCACAGATACGCAGTATTTT. This translates into CASSWGLKIAEGTDTQYF.

As regards this clone: The junction does not match germline at one end; this may be a read error. V and J are TRBV7-9 and TRBJ2-7; 7 nucleotides align to TRBD2. The CDR3 is 15 residues long. The germline gives CDR1 SEHNR, CDR2 FQNEAQ (reference sequence). DNA for the CDR3: TGTGCCAGCAGCTCAGAATCTAGCGGCCCCTACCAGCAGTACTTC. Residues: CASSSESSGPYQQYF.

This chain connects TRBV4-1 to TRBJ1-5, with 9 bases identical to TRBD1. The CDR3 is made up of 15 amino acids. CDR1 is MGHRA and CDR2 is YSYEKL in the germline V gene. Trimming removed 4 bases from V and 6 bases from J; junction bases left unmatched: 7. The CDR3 is CASSPNRGLGQPQHF. The DNA for the CDR3 is TGCGCCAGCAGCCCGAACAGGGGGCTTGGTCAGCCCCAGCATTTT.

The chain employs TRBV2 and TRBJ2-1; D could derive from TRBD1 or TRBD2 (5 bases each). Germline CDR1 and CDR2: SNHLY and FYNNEI. Deletions cut 3 bases from V and 10 bases from J, with 13 bases between. The CDR3 is 13 amino acids. The CDR3 is CASSDSGAIEQFF. The DNA of the CDR3 is TGTGCCAGCAGTGATTCCGGGGCAATCGAGCAGTTCTTC.

This chain joins TRBV6-5 and TRBJ1-5; D not resolved. This CDR3 region has 13 residues. Trimming left V 0 bases short and J 7 bases short, with 7 bases between. Germline-derived CDR1 and CDR2 are MNHEY and SVGAGI. The CDR3 loop reads CASSYSSLQPQHF. The CDR3 DNA follows: TGTGCCAGCAGTTACTCGTCGTTACAGCCCCAGCATTTT.

CDR3 in DNA: TGTGCCAGTAATGAAATCGGCAGTAACTATGGCTACACCTTC. It translates to CASNEIGSNYGYTF. This chain joins TRBV19 and TRBJ1-2; unclear D gene. The CDR3 has 14 residues. Trimming stripped 7 bases from V and 1 base from J, with 13 bases between. The V gene's germline CDR1 is LNHDA and CDR2 SQIVND (reference sequence).

Points on this clone: Given the absence of the conserved phenylalanine or tryptophan at the CDR3 end, a read error is likely. This rearrangement joins TRBV28 to TRBJ2-7; 7 bases are a match to TRBD1. Germline V gene sequence: CDR1 MDHEN, CDR2 SYDVKM. The CDR3 contains 12 residues. Unmatched junction bases numbered 4, after V lost 11 bases and J lost 0 bases. The DNA of the CDR3 is TGTGCCTCGACAGGGACCTCCTACGAGCAGTACCTC. It is translated as CASTGTSYEQYL.

The J gene is TRBJ2-1, the V gene TRBV5-1; TRBD2 agrees at 9 bases. In germline, CDR1 is SGHRS, CDR2 YFSETQ. The junction had 3 bases not matched to a gene; V was cut back by 1 base and J by 7 bases. CDR3 length: 14 amino acids. CDR3 sequence (DNA): TGCGCCAGCAGCTTGAGCGGGGGGTCTAATGAGCAGTTCTTC. Translating it yields CASSLSGGSNEQFF.

The rearrangement uses TRBV6-5 and TRBJ2-2, with D possibly being TRBD1 or TRBD2 (5 bases each). The CDR3 has 13 amino acids. V was shortened by 2 bases and J by 6 bases, with 7 bases between the two germline ends. The germline V gene encodes CDR1 MNHEY and CDR2 SVGAGI. In DNA form, the CDR3 reads TGTGCCAGCAGTTACGGGGGTGCCGGGGAGCTGTTTTTT. This codes for CASSYGGAGELFF.

The rearrangement uses TRBV6-1 and TRBJ2-1; 7 nucleotides match TRBD2. This CDR3 contains 14 residues. Germline CDR1 is MNHNS and CDR2 is SASEGT. V shed 5 bases and J 6 bases; nucleotides not matched to a gene: 7. The CDR3 reads CASSPIAGPNEQFF. Here the CDR3 DNA reads TGTGCCAGCAGTCCCATAGCGGGTCCCAATGAGCAGTTCTTC.

V gene TRBV5-1 combines with J gene TRBJ2-3; 7 bases align to TRBD1. Germline V lookup: CDR1 SGHRS, CDR2 YFSETQ. V gave up 7 bases and J gave up 4 bases; unmatched junction bases: 12. The CDR3 is 15 amino acids. The DNA for the CDR3 is TGCGCCAGCTTCCTCGCTGGGACAGCGTCAGATACGCAGTATTTT. Residues: CASFLAGTASDTQYF. Full variable domain (outside the CDR3, taken from reference TRBV5-1 and TRBJ2-3): KAGVTQTPRYLIKTRGQQVTLSCSPISGHRSVSWYQQTPGQGLQFLFEYFSETQRNKGNFPGRFSGRQFSNSRSEMNVSTLELGDSALYLCASFLAGTASDTQYFGPGTRLTVL.

The chain combines TRBV29-1 with TRBJ1-1; D ambiguous. Germline CDR1 SQVTM, CDR2 ANQGSEA. The CDR3 sequence is 11 residues long. V gave up 7 bases and J gave up 2 bases, with 8 bases separating them. The CDR3 protein is CSALDNTEAFF. The CDR3 bases are TGCAGCGCCCTTGACAACACTGAAGCTTTCTTT.

The V gene is TRBV4-2, the J gene TRBJ1-1, with D uncertain. This CDR3 has 13 amino acids. CDR1 and CDR2 (germline): LGHNA, YNFKEQ. Trimming removed 1 base from V and 8 bases from J, with 11 bases in between. The CDR3 DNA reads TGTGCCAGCAGCCAAGCCAGGCAGTTAGAAGCTTTCTTT. Encoded protein: CASSQARQLEAFF.

The CDR3 coding sequence is TGTGCCAGCAGAACCGGGACTAACTACAATGAGCAGTTCTTC. Translation gives CASRTGTNYNEQFF. The gene calls are TRBV6-5 and TRBJ2-1; 7 bases align to TRBD2. The CDR3 covers 14 residues. The V and J ends lost 6 bases and 3 bases, in that order; junction bases with no gene match: 5. Germline V gives CDR1 MNHEY, CDR2 SVGAGI.

The V call is TRBV4-1, the J call TRBJ1-3; TRBD1 aligns across 10 bases. This CDR3 has 18 amino acids. Germline V gene sequence: CDR1 MGHRA, CDR2 YSYEKL. Losses at the gene ends were 0 bases for V and 0 bases for J; bases not matched to a gene: 5. This chain's CDR3 is CASSQEGTGALSGNTIYF. The CDR3 DNA follows: TGCGCCAGCAGCCAAGAAGGGACAGGGGCCCTCTCTGGAAACACCATATATTTT.

The V gene is TRBV4-2, the J gene TRBJ1-6; D is ambiguous. V dropped 1 base and J dropped 8 bases, with 6 bases sitting between them. The length of the CDR3 is 13 residues. Germline assignment: CDR1 LGHNA and CDR2 YNFKEQ. CDR3 protein: CASSQALYSPLHF. The CDR3 nucleotides are TGTGCCAGCAGCCAAGCGCTCTATTCACCCCTCCACTTT.

The genes are TRBV6-5 and TRBJ1-5; no firm D call. The CDR3 has 15 amino acids. The V gene lost 5 bases and the J gene lost 2 bases, with 13 bases spanning the gap. Germline assignment: CDR1 MNHEY and CDR2 SVGAGI. The DNA for the CDR3 is TGTGCCAGCAGTCCGACGGGCTCGGGCAATCAGCCCCAGCATTTT. Translation gives CASSPTGSGNQPQHF.

The V call is TRBV19, the J call TRBJ1-2, with a weak D call TRBD1 (5 bases). CDR3 length: 14 amino acids. V lost 3 bases to trimming and J lost 4 bases, with 12 bases between them. Per the germline V gene, CDR1 is LNHDA and CDR2 is SQIVND (reference sequence). CDR3: CASSMPGGFYGYTF. As DNA, the CDR3 is TGTGCCAGTAGTATGCCGGGGGGGTTCTATGGCTACACCTTC.

On this clone: A much larger clone is a single base away; this may be a read error. The chain couples TRBV6-1 to TRBJ1-2; no firm D call. This CDR3 comprises 13 residues. CDR1 MNHNS and CDR2 SASEGT come from the germline V gene. The CDR3 sequence: CAGSERIGYGYTF. CDR3 sequence (DNA): TGTGCCGGCAGTGAAAGGATCGGCTATGGCTACACCTTC.

This chain joins TRBV27 and TRBJ2-7; 11 bases map to TRBD1. J gave up 3 bases and V 0 bases, and 4 bases lay outside the gene matches. CDR3 size: 16 residues. The germline CDR1 and CDR2 sequences are MNHEY and SMNVEV (reference sequence). The CDR3 loop reads CASSLSGQGADYEQYF. The CDR3 coding sequence is TGTGCCAGCAGTTTATCTGGACAGGGGGCTGACTACGAGCAGTACTTC.

The rearrangement joins TRBV6-5 to TRBJ2-7; 10 bases are a match to TRBD1. Unmatched junction bases numbered 5, after V lost 4 bases and J lost 5 bases. Germline values: CDR1 MNHEY, CDR2 SVGAGI. The CDR3 covers 14 residues. The CDR3 DNA follows: TGTGCCAGCAGTTTAACCGGGACAGGGGACGAGCAGTACTTC. This translates into CASSLTGTGDEQYF.

The chain joins TRBV19 to TRBJ2-2; no clear D. There are 14 residues in the CDR3. In germline, CDR1 is LNHDA, CDR2 SQIVND (reference sequence). Trimming cost V 6 bases and J 9 bases, with 17 bases left between them. In DNA, the CDR3 is TGTGCCAGTAGGAGAGAGCTCCTAGGTTGGGAGCTGTTTTTT. Translating it yields CASRRELLGWELFF.

For the CDR3, the DNA is TGTGCCAGCAAACAGGGAAATCAGCCCCAGCATTTT. Amino acid sequence: CASKQGNQPQHF. V usage is TRBV13 and J usage is TRBJ1-5; D might be TRBD1 (6 bases). The CDR3 contains 12 residues. The germline V gene has CDR1 PRHDT and CDR2 FYEKMQ (reference sequence). V was trimmed by 7 bases and J by 4 bases, leaving 8 bases between them.

V gene TRBV6-4 combines with J gene TRBJ2-7; no clear D. The germline V and J ends were trimmed by 7 bases and 0 bases, with 13 bases remaining between them. Germline CDR1 MRHNA, CDR2 SNTAGT. The CDR3 runs 14 residues. CDR3 nucleotides: TGTGCCAGCATGCAAGACGGCAGCTCCTACGAGCAGTACTTC. It translates to CASMQDGSSYEQYF.

This clone was seen only once. J is TRBJ1-6 and V is TRBV7-9, with D possibly matching TRBD1 (6 bases). CDR3 length: 19 residues. Germline CDR1 SEHNR, CDR2 FQNEAQ (reference sequence). V lost 5 bases and J lost 0, with 20 bases in between. CDR3 bases: TGTGCCAGCAGCCACCCGGGGACGGGACACAGCTCCTATAATTCACCCCTCCACTTT. Translating gives CASSHPGTGHSSYNSPLHF.

The genes are TRBV4-1 and TRBJ2-1, with 10 bases lining up with TRBD1. Germline CDR1 MGHRA, CDR2 YSYEKL. The V and J ends lost 0 bases and 2 bases, in that order; junction bases with no gene match: 4. The CDR3 contains 17 residues. The CDR3 DNA reads as TGCGCCAGCAGCCAAGACCCAGGACAGGGGGCCTACAATGAGCAGTTCTTC. It specifies CASSQDPGQGAYNEQFF.

The V call is TRBV29-1, the J call TRBJ2-2; 14 bases line up with TRBD2. The germline V gene encodes CDR1 SQVTM and CDR2 ANQGSEA. V shed 6 bases, J shed 5 bases, and the junction held 2 bases outside the gene matches. The CDR3 runs 14 residues. In nucleotides, the CDR3 is TGCAGCGTCGGACTAGCGGGGGGAACCGGGGAGCTGTTTTTT. The encoded protein is CSVGLAGGTGELFF.

The DNA of the CDR3 is TGCAGCGTTGCGGCCAAGATGGGGGACGAGCAGTACTTC. It encodes CSVAAKMGDEQYF. V gene TRBV29-1 combines with J gene TRBJ2-7, with D perhaps matching TRBD1 or TRBD2 (5 bases each). V was cut by 4 bases and J by 5 bases, with 15 bases left in between. CDR1 and CDR2 from the germline V gene are SQVTM and ANQGSEA. The CDR3 loop spans 13 amino acids.